Given below is one T cell receptor beta chain in context. The antigen remains unidentified. TCRdb ran MiXCR on the RT-PCR reads and lists one entry per CDR3 protein. The data contain a few hundred thousand distinct CDR3 sequences, 14% of them seen just once; the ten biggest clones take up around 10%. These data belong to a study of response to subunit inactivated influenza vaccine. Overall study findings and caveats: Authors suggested each seasonal influenza vaccination recruits few new T cells.

V lost 1 base and J 5 bases, leaving 14 bases between the germline ends. CDR3 length equals 16 residues. The sequencing used PBMCs from blood, collected 11 to 12 days after vaccination. This sequence joins TRBV12-3 or TRBV12-4 and TRBJ2-2, with D unresolved. The receptor's source is a man between 50 and 59 years old who received an inactivated influenza vaccine. CDR3 region: CASSLDPGIITGELFF. The CDR3 bases are TGTGCCAGCAGTTTAGATCCGGGTATAATAACCGGGGAGCTGTTTTTT.